This entry features one TCR beta chain sequence. This record comes from a study of blood T cell repertoires in COVID-19. Study details: Donors in the United States, Italy and Spain gave samples during acute or convalescent COVID-19.

Original methodology: Estimates of nucleated cell counts were drawn from the amplification of reference gene primers. Repertoires were generated with immunoSEQ multiplex PCR, while TCRdb's copy carries only in-frame clones and drops some. Clonal size and the V and J genes are those of that table, whereas D and trimming came from the DNA. The sample records around 88,000 clones, 81% being singletons. CDR3 length equals 16 residues. J was trimmed by 2 bases and V by 5 bases; bases with no gene match: 8. Germline values: CDR1 MDHEN, CDR2 SYDVKM. Sequenced material: peripheral blood. The origin of this receptor is a man aged 55-75 years with acute or convalescent COVID-19. V is TRBV28 and J is TRBJ2-7, with 11 bases identical to TRBD2. This chain's CDR3 is CASSPQVAGGPYEQYF. CDR3 nucleotide sequence: TGTGCCAGCAGTCCCCAGGTAGCGGGAGGGCCCTACGAGCAGTACTTC. Together with reference TRBV28 and TRBJ2-7, the CDR3 gives the full variable domain: DVKVTQSSRYLVKRTGEKVFLECVQDMDHENMFWYRQDPGLGLRLIYFSYDVKMKEKGDIPEGYSVSREKKERFSLILESASTNQTSMYLCASSPQVAGGPYEQYFGPGTRLTVT.